This T cell receptor (beta chain) was identified during a study of spatial heterogeneity in lung cancer. General study points: The number of expanded tumor alpha and beta chains correlated with mutation number.

Each TCR cDNA molecule bore a unique molecular identifier. Via MiXCR, TCRdb re-called the 5' RACE reads, giving one row per CDR3 protein. The table includes approximately 26,000 distinct CDR3 sequences, under 9.5% detected once. Only a few counts were recorded for this clonotype. Its antigen is undetermined. Time point indicated: sample taken at primary tumor resection. The authors sequenced whole RNA from tumor, nontumor lung or frozen PBMC without sorting. The CDR3 totals 14 residues. V was clipped by 6 bases and J by 5 bases, with 15 bases between them. Germline CDR1 reads SGHRS; CDR2 reads YFSETQ. The input for sequencing was lung tumor tissue, taken at surgery. V is TRBV5-1 and J is TRBJ1-5, with D tentatively TRBD1 (5 bases). The sequence derives from a male donor with early-stage non-small cell lung cancer. CDR3 DNA sequence: TGCGCCAGCAAAAAGACAGCCTGGGATCAGCCCCAGCATTTT. It codes for CASKKTAWDQPQHF.